These 7 T cell receptor beta chains originate from one sample sequenced in a study of cytomegalovirus exposure and HLA in healthy donors. PCR employed 60 Vbeta and 13 Jbeta primers. Sequencing used immunoSEQ multiplex PCR; TCRdb keeps in-frame clones, though not all of them. This sample has some 98,000 clones, with about four fifths found just once. Sequencing input: PBMCs. The receptors originated from a man younger than 30 in good health and CMV-seropositive.

The chain carries TRBV28 and TRBJ1-2, with D perhaps matching TRBD1 (5 bases). The CDR3 is 13 residues long. CDR1 and CDR2 (germline): MDHEN, SYDVKM. V was pared by 3 bases and J by 6 bases, with 11 bases between. The CDR3 region is CASSFRGTDGYTF. CDR3 sequence (DNA): TGTGCCAGCAGTTTCCGGGGGACTGATGGCTACACCTTC.

CDR3 amino acids: CASSRYSGGGNEQFF. In DNA form, the CDR3 reads TGCGCCAGCAGCCGATATAGCGGTGGGGGCAATGAGCAGTTCTTC. J is TRBJ2-1 and V is TRBV4-1, with D perhaps matching TRBD2 (6 bases). V was shortened by 4 bases and J by 6 bases, with 16 bases between the two germline ends. The CDR3 length is 15 residues. CDR1 and CDR2 from the germline V gene are MGHRA and YSYEKL.

The chain combines TRBV4-1 with TRBJ1-6, with 11 bases identical to TRBD1. Germline trimming cut 1 base from V and 7 bases from J; bases unmatched to any gene: 3. Germline V gene lookup returns CDR1 MGHRA and CDR2 YSYEKL. This CDR3 is 16 amino acids long. This chain's CDR3 is CASSQGGTGGNSPLHF. The CDR3 DNA sequence: TGCGCCAGCAGCCAAGGAGGGACAGGGGGGAATTCACCCCTCCACTTT.

The V gene is TRBV30, the J gene TRBJ2-5, with TRBD2 matching 13 bases. Germline V CDR1 and CDR2: GTSNPN, SVGIG (reference sequence). The CDR3 has 19 residues. V dropped 3 bases and J dropped 2; count of bases not matched to a gene: 15. CDR3 nucleotides: TGTGCCTGGAGGGAGGGGGACAGGGAACTAGCGGGGGGGCAAGAGACCCAGTACTTC. Translation: CAWREGDRELAGGQETQYF.

V usage is TRBV28 and J usage is TRBJ1-2; 7 bases line up with TRBD1. V was pared by 4 bases and J by 8 bases, with 10 bases of the junction left unmatched. Germline V gives CDR1 MDHEN, CDR2 SYDVKM. The CDR3 is 14 amino acids. The DNA for the CDR3 is TGTGCCAGCAGTTCGGTACAGGGGCCGGGAGGCTACACCTTC. Translated: CASSSVQGPGGYTF.

This rearrangement joins TRBV2 to TRBJ2-5; 8 bases align to TRBD2. CDR1 is SNHLY and CDR2 is FYNNEI in the germline V gene. V lost 4 bases to trimming and J lost 5 bases; unmatched junction nucleotides: 9. There are 15 residues in the CDR3. Here the CDR3 reads CASSVIRGGRETQYF. CDR3 coding DNA: TGTGCCAGCAGTGTTATCCGGGGGGGCCGGGAGACCCAGTACTTC.

The gene calls are TRBV10-3 and TRBJ1-2; D uncertain. There are 16 residues in the CDR3. Germline V lookup: CDR1 ENHRY, CDR2 SYGVKD. V gave up 3 bases and J gave up 0 bases, with 14 bases separating them. The CDR3 region is CAISERRAGANYGYTF. The CDR3 DNA follows: TGTGCCATCAGTGAACGGAGGGCCGGGGCTAACTATGGCTACACCTTC.